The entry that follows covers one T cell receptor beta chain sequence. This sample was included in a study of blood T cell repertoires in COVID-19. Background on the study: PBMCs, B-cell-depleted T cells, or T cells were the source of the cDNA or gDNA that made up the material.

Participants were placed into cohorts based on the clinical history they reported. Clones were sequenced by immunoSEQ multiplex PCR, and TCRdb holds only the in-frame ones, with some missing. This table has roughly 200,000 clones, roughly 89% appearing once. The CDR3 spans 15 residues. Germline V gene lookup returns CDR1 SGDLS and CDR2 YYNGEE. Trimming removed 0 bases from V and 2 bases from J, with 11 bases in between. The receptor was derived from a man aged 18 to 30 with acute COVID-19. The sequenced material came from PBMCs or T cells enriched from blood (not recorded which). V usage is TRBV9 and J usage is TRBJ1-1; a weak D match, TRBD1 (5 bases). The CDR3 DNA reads TGTGCCAGCAGCGTAGGGGACTTGGGAAACACTGAAGCTTTCTTT. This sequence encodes CASSVGDLGNTEAFF.